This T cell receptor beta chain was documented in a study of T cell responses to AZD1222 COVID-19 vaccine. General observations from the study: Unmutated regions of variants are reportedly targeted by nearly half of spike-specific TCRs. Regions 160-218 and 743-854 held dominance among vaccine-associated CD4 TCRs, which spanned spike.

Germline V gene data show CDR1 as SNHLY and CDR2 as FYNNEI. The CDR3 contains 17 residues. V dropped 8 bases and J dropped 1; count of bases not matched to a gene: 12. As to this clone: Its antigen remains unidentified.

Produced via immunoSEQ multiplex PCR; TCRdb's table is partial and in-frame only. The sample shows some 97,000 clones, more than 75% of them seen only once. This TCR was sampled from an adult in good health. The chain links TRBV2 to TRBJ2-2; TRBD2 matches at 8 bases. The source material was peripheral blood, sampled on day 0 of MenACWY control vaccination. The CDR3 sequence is CASSPGGGPGNTGELFF. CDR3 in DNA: TGTGCCAGCTCTCCGGGCGGGGGGCCGGGGAACACCGGGGAGCTGTTTTTT.